The present TCR beta chain was sequenced within a study of blood T cell repertoires in COVID-19. At the level of the study: Acute and convalescent COVID-19 specimens originated in the United States, Italy and Spain. PBMCs, B-cell-depleted T cells, or T cells provided the cDNA or gDNA that made up the material.

As processed by the authors: Amplification with reference gene primers provided the estimates of nucleated cell counts. Sequencing used immunoSEQ multiplex PCR; TCRdb keeps in-frame clones, though not all of them. V and J calls and clone size follow that table, whereas D and trimming were derived from the DNA. This repertoire shows hundreds of thousands of clones, about 89% found once; its top ten account for around 4.4%. The germline V and J ends were trimmed by 0 bases and 4 bases, with 7 bases remaining between them. The CDR3 length is 14 residues. Germline V gives CDR1 MNHEY, CDR2 SVGAGI. Sequencing was performed on peripheral blood. The clonotype comes from a woman aged 25-40 years with acute or convalescent COVID-19. J is TRBJ1-3 and V is TRBV6-5; D gene unclear. CDR3 sequence: CASSYSARGNTIYF. The CDR3 bases are TGTGCCAGCAGTTACTCGGCTCGCGGAAACACCATATATTTT.